These 17 T cell receptor beta chains share one sample of origin, sequenced in a study of radiation and T cells in renal cell carcinoma. TCRdb's copy holds only in-frame clones and misses some; the assay was immunoSEQ multiplex PCR. The sample includes approximately 83,000 clones, just under 85% of them seen just once. Sample time point: blood 4 weeks post-SBRT, at nephrectomy. Treatment defined: 15 Gy SBRT to primary tumor, nephrectomy 4 weeks later. Sample: blood, taken from a patient whose treatment included radiotherapy and nephrectomy. The origin of the receptors is a man aged 45-60 years with renal cell carcinoma.

The gene calls are TRBV6-6 and TRBJ2-7, with D hard to call. CDR1 and CDR2 (germline): MNHNY, SVGAGI (reference sequence). The CDR3 totals 14 residues. Between the trimmed V and J ends, which lost 10 bases and 7 bases, there was a span of 23 bases. In DNA form, the CDR3 reads TGTGCCACGGCCCCGTGGTCTCCTACTCAAGAGCAGTACTTC. Its protein is CATAPWSPTQEQYF.

This rearrangement joins TRBV5-4 to TRBJ1-2, with D perhaps TRBD1 (5 bases). The V end was cut by 0 bases, the J end by 4 bases, with 19 bases between. CDR3 length equals 17 residues. From germline, CDR1 is SGHNT and CDR2 YYREEE (reference sequence). The CDR3 is CASSLETGPSLGYGYTF. The CDR3 region has the DNA TGTGCCAGCAGCTTGGAAACGGGGCCTTCGCTTGGCTATGGCTACACCTTC.

The chain links TRBV29-1 to TRBJ2-3; no clear D gene. This CDR3 is 13 amino acids long. Germline V gene lookup returns CDR1 SQVTM and CDR2 ANQGSEA. The V and J ends lost 1 base and 6 bases respectively, with 11 bases between them. The CDR3 coding sequence is TGCAGCGTTGAAGGAGGTAAAAGGGATACGCAGTATTTT. This sequence encodes CSVEGGKRDTQYF.

The J gene is TRBJ2-5, the V gene TRBV30; weak D call: TRBD2 (6 bases). V was trimmed by 1 base and J by 2 bases, leaving 14 bases between them. The length of the CDR3 is 15 residues. CDR1 and CDR2 from the germline V gene are GTSNPN and SVGIG (reference sequence). CDR3 region: CAWSGGSGLQETQYF. The DNA for the CDR3 is TGTGCCTGGAGTGGGGGCTCGGGACTTCAAGAGACCCAGTACTTC.

The gene calls are TRBV4-3 and TRBJ2-3; no clear D gene. V was pared by 3 bases and J by 5 bases, with 12 bases between. This CDR3 is built from 14 residues. CDR1 LGHNA and CDR2 YSLEER come from the germline V gene. CDR3 sequence: CASSQTQTLDTQYF. The CDR3 DNA reads TGCGCCAGCAGCCAGACCCAGACCCTAGATACGCAGTATTTT.

The chain is built from TRBV5-6 and TRBJ1-2; the D is unclear. This CDR3 comprises 12 residues. CDR1 and CDR2 from the germline V gene are SGHDT and YYEEEE. V lost 1 base and J lost 4, with 5 bases in between. In nucleotides, the CDR3 is TGTGCCAGCAGCTTGAGGCCCTATGGCTACACCTTC. Translating gives CASSLRPYGYTF.

This clone was observed a single time. V usage is TRBV2 and J usage is TRBJ2-7, with 7 bases that match TRBD1. Germline loops: CDR1 SNHLY, CDR2 FYNNEI. The V and J ends lost 5 bases and 0 bases, in that order; junction bases with no gene match: 10. The CDR3 is 16 residues long. Here the CDR3 reads CASSFETGDSSYEQYF. The CDR3 nucleotides are TGTGCCAGCAGTTTCGAAACAGGGGATAGCTCCTACGAGCAGTACTTC.

The CDR3 nucleotides read TGTGCCAGCAGCTTAGTGGGACTAGCGGCTAGCACAGATACGCAGTATTTT. As protein: CASSLVGLAASTDTQYF. The chain combines TRBV7-9 with TRBJ2-3; 11 bases are a match to TRBD2. The CDR3 loop spans 17 amino acids. Trimming at V came to 1 base and at J to 0 bases, leaving 3 bases not matched to a gene. Germline lookup yields CDR1 SEHNR and CDR2 FQNEAQ (reference sequence).

This clone turned up a few times. One end of the junction varies from germline; a read error may be responsible. This chain links TRBV27 with TRBJ1-1; the D is unclear. The CDR3 has 13 residues. Germline CDR1 and CDR2: MNHEY and SMNVEV (reference sequence). The CDR3 coding sequence is TGTGCCAGCAGTTTTCGGTGGAACGCTGAAGCTTTCTTT. Protein: CASSFRWNAEAFF.

The chain has TRBV7-9 and TRBJ1-4; 9 bases fit TRBD1. CDR1 and CDR2 from the germline V gene are SEHNR and FQNEAQ (reference sequence). This CDR3 comprises 14 residues. Losses at the gene ends were 5 bases for V and 7 bases for J; bases not matched to a gene: 5. CDR3: CASSPGQGTEKLFF. The CDR3 DNA sequence: TGTGCCAGCAGCCCGGGACAGGGAACTGAAAAACTGTTTTTT.

The gene calls are TRBV5-1 and TRBJ1-2; D is perhaps TRBD1 (6 bases). CDR3 size: 12 residues. V was clipped by 6 bases and J by 4 bases, with 10 bases between them. CDR1 is SGHRS and CDR2 is YFSETQ in the germline V gene. The CDR3 coding sequence is TGCGCCAGCACCCAGGACAGCTATGGCTACACCTTC. It encodes CASTQDSYGYTF.

The chain joins TRBV7-9 to TRBJ2-3; 10 nucleotides align to TRBD1. With V trimmed by 1 base and J by 9 bases, 1 base remained unmatched. CDR1 SEHNR and CDR2 FQNEAQ come from the germline V gene (reference sequence). The length of the CDR3 is 13 residues. The CDR3 DNA reads as TGTGCCAGCAGCTTAGGGGGACAGGGGACGCAGTATTTT. This gives the protein CASSLGGQGTQYF.

This chain links TRBV18 with TRBJ2-2; a possible D gene is TRBD2 (6 bases). Trimming cost V 6 bases and J 6 bases, with 8 bases left between them. Germline V gives CDR1 KGHSH, CDR2 LQKENI. The CDR3 runs 12 residues. The DNA for the CDR3 is TGTGCCAGCTCGACTAGTCCCGGGGAGCTGTTTTTT. Translation gives CASSTSPGELFF.

The rearrangement uses TRBV5-4 and TRBJ2-2; tentatively, D is TRBD1 (6 bases). CDR1 and CDR2 (germline): SGHNT, YYREEE (reference sequence). With 5 bases removed from V and 1 base from J, the gap between germline ends came to 12 bases. This CDR3 region has 15 residues. The CDR3 loop is CASSSGTLNTGELFF. For the CDR3, the DNA is TGTGCCAGCAGTTCCGGGACACTGAACACCGGGGAGCTGTTTTTT. Supplemented by reference TRBV5-4 and TRBJ2-2, the full variable domain reads ETGVTQSPTHLIKTRGQQVTLRCSSQSGHNTVSWYQQALGQGPQFIFQYYREEENGRGNFPPRFSGLQFPNYSSELNVNALELDDSALYLCASSSGTLNTGELFFGEGSRLTVL.

This clone appeared a few times. The chain joins TRBV30 to TRBJ1-5; no reliable D call. CDR1 and CDR2 from the germline V gene are GTSNPN and SVGIG (reference sequence). With 0 bases removed from V and 2 bases from J, the gap between germline ends came to 5 bases. This CDR3 comprises 13 residues. In DNA form, the CDR3 reads TGTGCCTGGAGTGTAGCAGGCAATCAGCCCCAGCATTTT. Translated: CAWSVAGNQPQHF.

The chain recombines TRBV6-1 with TRBJ1-4; D remains ambiguous. The germline gives CDR1 MNHNS, CDR2 SASEGT. V was pared by 0 bases and J by 7 bases, with 3 bases between. CDR3 length: 12 residues. This CDR3 reads CASSEAFEKLFF. The DNA for the CDR3 is TGTGCCAGCAGTGAAGCATTTGAAAAACTGTTTTTT.

The chain's CDR3 is CASSSGPQGRYSYEQYF. In nucleotides, the CDR3 is TGTGCCAGCAGCTCAGGCCCACAGGGGAGGTATAGCTACGAGCAGTACTTC. The rearrangement joins TRBV5-4 to TRBJ2-7, with D possibly matching TRBD1 (7 bases). V was trimmed by 3 bases and J by 3 bases, leaving 22 bases between them. Per the germline V gene, CDR1 is SGHNT and CDR2 is YYREEE (reference sequence). The CDR3 is made up of 17 amino acids.